This TCR beta chain was captured by sequencing in a study of T cells expressing NK-cell markers. About the research overall: Obtained from sorted CD3+CD56+NKG2C+, CD3+CD56+NKG2C- and CD3+CD56-NKG2C+ T cells were the TCR beta repertoires. Seropositivity for HCMV was found in seven of the eight sequenced donors, with one seronegative.

Of note for this clonotype: What it binds is not known.

General study findings and limits: These same clonotypes (in four donors) also led the CD3+CD56-NKG2C+ fraction. About six donors carried dominant NKG2C+ clonotypes that made up roughly 1.0-7.5% of their CD8+ T cells.

The CDR3 is 15 amino acids. Germline values: CDR1 SQVTM, CDR2 ANQGSEA. TCRdb re-called the 5' RACE reads, yielding one record per CDR3 amino acid sequence without DNA. The listing contains some 450,000 distinct CDR3 sequences. The sequenced sample consisted of blood T cells: a sorted CD56 or NKG2C T cell subset, CD4+ or CD8+ T cells, or bulk PBMC T cells (not recorded which). The receptor's source is a woman between 18 and 75 years old in good health. The rearrangement links TRBV29-1 to TRBJ1-2; TCRdb returns TRBD1, unconfirmable since there is no DNA. The CDR3 loop is CSVEGPTGNFIGYTF.